A single sample gave rise to the 26 T cell receptor beta chains below, sequenced in a study of technical replicates of blood from several donors. Sequenced by immunoSEQ multiplex PCR; TCRdb stores in-frame clones only, minus some. The table has tens of thousands of clones, 86% seen once. The sample comprised PBMCs. These receptors originate from a human donor in good health. Some clones in this sample may be carry-over from other donors' samples.

The J gene is TRBJ1-5, the V gene TRBV30; 7 bases are shared with TRBD1. Per the germline V gene, CDR1 is GTSNPN and CDR2 is SVGIG (reference sequence). The J segment lost 4 bases and the V segment lost 3 bases, leaving 9 bases of the junction unmatched. The CDR3 is made up of 15 amino acids. Written as DNA, the CDR3 is TGTGCCTGGAGGGGACCGGGACAGCTTAATCAGCCCCAGCATTTT. It yields the protein CAWRGPGQLNQPQHF.

The genes are TRBV19 and TRBJ1-2; D remains unclear. V lost 6 bases and J lost 5, with 19 bases in between. Germline V lookup: CDR1 LNHDA, CDR2 SQIVND (reference sequence). The length of the CDR3 is 15 residues. The CDR3 DNA reads TGTGCCAGTAGCAACGACATATTCCAAGGATATGGCTACACCTTC. Protein sequence: CASSNDIFQGYGYTF. Combining the CDR3 with reference TRBV19 and TRBJ1-2 gives the whole variable domain DGGITQSPKYLFRKEGQNVTLSCEQNLNHDAMYWYRQDPGQGLRLIYYSQIVNDFQKGDIAEGYSVSREKKESFPLTVTSAQKNPTAFYLCASSNDIFQGYGYTFGSGTRLTVV.

The CDR3 sequence is CASSQNVAEREQYF. The CDR3 DNA is TGCGCCAGCAGCCAGAACGTCGCAGAGCGCGAGCAGTACTTC. The chain recombines TRBV5-1 with TRBJ2-7; no firm D call. V was pared by 4 bases and J by 6 bases, with 17 bases between. The CDR3 is 14 residues long. Germline values: CDR1 SGHRS, CDR2 YFSETQ. Full variable domain (outside the CDR3, taken from reference TRBV5-1 and TRBJ2-7): KAGVTQTPRYLIKTRGQQVTLSCSPISGHRSVSWYQQTPGQGLQFLFEYFSETQRNKGNFPGRFSGRQFSNSRSEMNVSTLELGDSALYLCASSQNVAEREQYFGPGTRLTVT.

The chain links TRBV4-2 to TRBJ2-7; the match to TRBD2 covers 9 bases. Germline V CDR1 and CDR2: LGHNA, YNFKEQ. V was clipped by 4 bases and J by 0 bases; unmatched bases: 4. The CDR3 runs 15 residues. The CDR3 region has the DNA TGTGCCAGCAGCCGAAGAGCGGGGGGCTCCTACGAGCAGTACTTC. Encoded protein: CASSRRAGGSYEQYF.

This clone was recorded at least ten times. This chain links TRBV4-3 with TRBJ1-1, with D possibly matching TRBD1 (5 bases). V gave up 0 bases and J gave up 2 bases, with 10 bases separating them. In germline, CDR1 is LGHNA, CDR2 YSLEER. This CDR3 has 15 amino acids. CDR3 coding DNA: TGCGCCAGCAGCCAAGACACAGGCTTAAACACTGAAGCTTTCTTT. The encoded protein is CASSQDTGLNTEAFF.

This clone has just one count. This chain uses TRBV7-2 with TRBJ1-3, with D maybe TRBD1 (6 bases). The V end lost 2 bases, the J end lost 0 bases, and 17 bases lay between the germline ends. The germline V gene encodes CDR1 SGHTA and CDR2 FQGNSA. The CDR3 consists of 18 residues. The CDR3 DNA reads TGTGCCAGCAGCTTAAGTAACACCGGGACAACCTCTGGAAACACCATATATTTT. This gives the protein CASSLSNTGTTSGNTIYF.

This chain uses TRBV6-4 with TRBJ2-6, with D possibly TRBD1 on 6 matching bases. Trimming took off 5 bases at V and 0 bases at J, with 11 bases between the two ends. The CDR3 has 16 amino acids. The germline CDR1 and CDR2 sequences are MRHNA and SNTAGT. CDR3 DNA sequence: TGTGCCAGCAGTCTCGGACAGTCCTCTGGGGCCAACGTCCTGACTTTC. Its protein product is CASSLGQSSGANVLTF.

The V gene is TRBV10-2, the J gene TRBJ2-2; no reliable D call. The CDR3 contains 13 residues. V was trimmed by 5 bases and J by 6 bases, leaving 10 bases between them. Looked up from germline, CDR1 is WSHSY and CDR2 is SAAADI. The CDR3 reads CASSKSSAGELFF. CDR3 in DNA: TGCGCCAGCAGTAAAAGCTCGGCCGGGGAGCTGTTTTTT.

The rearrangement uses TRBV6-5 and TRBJ1-2; possible D gene TRBD1, 5 bases. This CDR3 has 14 amino acids. Between the trimmed V and J ends, which lost 7 bases and 2 bases, there was a span of 14 bases. The V gene's germline CDR1 is MNHEY and CDR2 SVGAGI. The CDR3 DNA sequence: TGTGCCAGCAACAAAGGGGTTAACAACTATGGCTACACCTTC. Protein: CASNKGVNNYGYTF.

The chain uses TRBV28 and TRBJ2-1; 13 nucleotides align to TRBD2. V dropped 5 bases and J dropped 7; count of bases not matched to a gene: 11. This CDR3 spans 17 amino acids. Germline CDR1 is MDHEN and CDR2 is SYDVKM. The CDR3 nucleotides read TGTGCCAGCAGTCCCTCCTGGGGGACTAGCGGGATGAATGAGCAGTTCTTC. Translation gives CASSPSWGTSGMNEQFF.

This chain links TRBV6-1 with TRBJ1-1, with 12 bases aligning to TRBD1. Germline V lookup: CDR1 MNHNS, CDR2 SASEGT. The V segment lost 7 bases and the J segment 10 bases; nucleotides outside the gene matches: 10. The CDR3 has 14 residues. The CDR3 sequence: CASMLGQGASVAFF. The CDR3 DNA reads as TGTGCCAGCATGCTGGGACAGGGGGCGTCGGTAGCTTTCTTT.

The table lists this clone with a few counts. CDR3 nucleotides: TGTGCTAGTGGTCTCGGACAGGGCCGGGCCACCTTC. Translating gives CASGLGQGRATF. This chain links TRBV12-5 with TRBJ1-2, with 8 bases lining up with TRBD1. This CDR3 is built from 12 residues. Germline CDR1 and CDR2: LGHNT and FRNRAP. Unmatched junction bases numbered 9, after V lost 5 bases and J lost 13 bases. The variable domain in full, completed from reference TRBV12-5 and TRBJ1-2, reads DARVTQTPRHKVTEMGQEVTMRCQPILGHNTVFWYRQTMMQGLELLAYFRNRAPLDDSGMPKDRFSAEMPDATLATLKIQPSEPRDSAVYFCASGLGQGRATFGSGTRLTVV.

The CDR3 here is CASSAIDRALYNEQFF. The CDR3 DNA reads TGTGCCAGCAGCGCAATCGACAGGGCATTATACAATGAGCAGTTCTTC. This chain joins TRBV9 and TRBJ2-1; 7 bases match TRBD1. Trimming at V came to 3 bases and at J to 4 bases, leaving 10 bases not matched to a gene. Germline V gene sequence: CDR1 SGDLS, CDR2 YYNGEE. The CDR3 totals 16 residues. The full variable domain, its missing parts supplied by reference TRBV9 and TRBJ2-1, is DSGVTQTPKHLITATGQRVTLRCSPRSGDLSVYWYQQSLDQGLQFLIQYYNGEERAKGNILERFSAQQFPDLHSELNLSSLELGDSALYFCASSAIDRALYNEQFFGPGTRLTVL.

This clone was recorded once. The CDR3 sequence is CSVEGAGNTGELFF. CDR3 nucleotide sequence: TGCAGCGTTGAGGGAGCGGGGAACACCGGGGAGCTGTTTTTT. The chain employs TRBV29-1 and TRBJ2-2; D might be TRBD2 (6 bases). From germline, CDR1 is SQVTM and CDR2 ANQGSEA. The CDR3 is made up of 14 amino acids. Between the trimmed V and J ends, which lost 3 bases and 1 base, there was a span of 9 bases.

The chain uses TRBV4-2 and TRBJ2-7; 9 bases are shared with TRBD1. The ends lost 5 bases at V and 2 bases at J; junction bases unmatched: 13. Looked up from germline, CDR1 is LGHNA and CDR2 is YNFKEQ. The CDR3 extends over 17 amino acids. The CDR3 loop reads CASSYPSRDRETYEQYF. In DNA form, the CDR3 reads TGTGCCAGCAGCTATCCCAGCCGGGACAGGGAAACCTACGAGCAGTACTTC.

The chain has TRBV23-1 and TRBJ2-2; a possible D gene is TRBD2 (6 bases). TRBV23-1 is classed as an ORF, of uncertain function. Deletions cut 6 bases from V and 5 bases from J, with 16 bases between. The CDR3 runs 15 residues. CDR3 nucleotide sequence: TGCGCCAGCAGCTACCGGGACTTTACAACCGGGGAGCTGTTTTTT. Translation gives CASSYRDFTTGELFF.

This rearrangement joins TRBV4-2 to TRBJ2-2, with 7 nucleotides matching TRBD2. This CDR3 region has 17 residues. In germline, CDR1 is LGHNA, CDR2 YNFKEQ. Germline trimming cut 2 bases from V and 6 bases from J; bases unmatched to any gene: 12. The CDR3, as DNA: TGTGCCAGCAGCCAATCCTACGCTGAGGCGGGGGCCGGGGAGCTGTTTTTT. It translates to CASSQSYAEAGAGELFF.

This clone was picked up a small number of times. The chain carries TRBV2 and TRBJ2-2, with D tentatively TRBD2 (5 bases). The CDR3 extends over 15 amino acids. V was pared by 4 bases and J by 1 base, with 10 bases between. Per the germline V gene, CDR1 is SNHLY and CDR2 is FYNNEI. CDR3 in amino acids: CASSVEGLNTGELFF. For the CDR3, the DNA is TGTGCCAGCAGTGTCGAGGGTCTGAACACCGGGGAGCTGTTTTTT.

The genes are TRBV11-2 and TRBJ1-1, with D unclear. The V end was cut by 1 base, the J end by 5 bases, with 8 bases between. Germline lookup yields CDR1 SGHAT and CDR2 FQNNGV. The CDR3 runs to 13 residues. The chain's CDR3 is CASSLVAGTEAFF. The CDR3 DNA follows: TGTGCCAGCAGCTTAGTCGCGGGTACTGAAGCTTTCTTT. The whole variable domain, remainder taken from reference TRBV11-2 and TRBJ1-1, is EAGVAQSPRYKIIEKRQSVAFWCNPISGHATLYWYQQILGQGPKLLIQFQNNGVVDDSQLPKDRFSAERLKGVDSTLKIQPAKLEDSAVYLCASSLVAGTEAFFGQGTRLTVV.

This rearrangement joins TRBV7-2 to TRBJ2-7; a possible D gene is TRBD1 (6 bases). CDR3 size: 14 residues. Between the trimmed V and J ends, which lost 5 bases and 6 bases, there was a span of 17 bases. Germline V lookup: CDR1 SGHTA, CDR2 FQGNSA. CDR3 nucleotide sequence: TGTGCCAGCAGCGCACAGGGTAGGAGTCTCGAGCAGTACTTC. It translates to CASSAQGRSLEQYF.

The chain couples TRBV2 to TRBJ2-2, with 7 bases matching TRBD2. This CDR3 is built from 15 residues. V lost 2 bases to trimming and J lost 1 base; unmatched junction nucleotides: 1. In germline, CDR1 is SNHLY, CDR2 FYNNEI. The CDR3 region has the DNA TGTGCCAGCAGTGAACTAGCGGTGAACACCGGGGAGCTGTTTTTT. Protein sequence: CASSELAVNTGELFF. The full variable domain, its missing parts supplied by reference TRBV2 and TRBJ2-2, is EPEVTQTPSHQVTQMGQEVILRCVPISNHLYFYWYRQILGQKVEFLVSFYNNEISEKSEIFDDQFSVERPDGSNFTLKIRSTKLEDSAMYFCASSELAVNTGELFFGEGSRLTVL.

The chain recombines TRBV2 with TRBJ2-5, with TRBD2 matching over 9 bases. Germline trimming cut 1 base from V and 4 bases from J; bases unmatched to any gene: 1. The CDR3 has 14 residues. Germline V gene lookup returns CDR1 SNHLY and CDR2 FYNNEI. The CDR3, as DNA: TGTGCCAGCAGTGAAGGGCGGGGGGGAGAGACCCAGTACTTC. It encodes CASSEGRGGETQYF. The full variable domain, completed using reference TRBV2 and TRBJ2-5, is EPEVTQTPSHQVTQMGQEVILRCVPISNHLYFYWYRQILGQKVEFLVSFYNNEISEKSEIFDDQFSVERPDGSNFTLKIRSTKLEDSAMYFCASSEGRGGETQYFGPGTRLLVL.

The V and J genes are TRBV13 and TRBJ2-7; 8 bases are a match to TRBD1. V trimming: 4 bases; J trimming: 5 bases; junction bases outside the gene matches: 7. The V gene's germline CDR1 is PRHDT and CDR2 FYEKMQ (reference sequence). CDR3 size: 14 residues. The CDR3 DNA is TGTGCCAGCAGCTCCCGGACAGGGAGCGACGAGCAGTACTTC. This gives the protein CASSSRTGSDEQYF.

In this sample, this clone turned up once. This rearrangement joins TRBV7-8 to TRBJ2-2, with TRBD2 as a possible D gene (6 bases). The CDR3 spans 14 residues. The V and J ends lost 5 bases and 6 bases respectively, with 13 bases between them. Looked up from germline, CDR1 is SGHVS and CDR2 is FQNEAQ. In DNA, the CDR3 is TGTGCCAGCAGCCAACACGAGCGGGCCGGGGAGCTGTTTTTT. Its protein product is CASSQHERAGELFF.

Only a few counts were recorded for this clone. The V gene is TRBV15, the J gene TRBJ1-2, with 8 nucleotides matching TRBD1. The junction had 13 bases not matched to a gene; V was cut back by 5 bases and J by 8 bases. The germline V gene encodes CDR1 LNHNV and CDR2 YYDKDF (reference sequence). The CDR3 length is 15 residues. The chain's CDR3 is CATSFARGQTEGYTF. The CDR3 DNA is TGTGCCACCAGCTTCGCCAGGGGGCAGACGGAAGGCTACACCTTC.

The V call is TRBV7-2, the J call TRBJ2-5; TRBD2 might be the D (5 bases). Germline CDR1 reads SGHTA; CDR2 reads FQGNSA. Trimming shortened V by 5 bases and J by 6 bases, and 10 bases separated the two germline ends. The CDR3 spans 12 residues. The CDR3 bases are TGTGCCAGCAGCCCGACCGGGAAGACCCAGTACTTC. Its protein product is CASSPTGKTQYF.